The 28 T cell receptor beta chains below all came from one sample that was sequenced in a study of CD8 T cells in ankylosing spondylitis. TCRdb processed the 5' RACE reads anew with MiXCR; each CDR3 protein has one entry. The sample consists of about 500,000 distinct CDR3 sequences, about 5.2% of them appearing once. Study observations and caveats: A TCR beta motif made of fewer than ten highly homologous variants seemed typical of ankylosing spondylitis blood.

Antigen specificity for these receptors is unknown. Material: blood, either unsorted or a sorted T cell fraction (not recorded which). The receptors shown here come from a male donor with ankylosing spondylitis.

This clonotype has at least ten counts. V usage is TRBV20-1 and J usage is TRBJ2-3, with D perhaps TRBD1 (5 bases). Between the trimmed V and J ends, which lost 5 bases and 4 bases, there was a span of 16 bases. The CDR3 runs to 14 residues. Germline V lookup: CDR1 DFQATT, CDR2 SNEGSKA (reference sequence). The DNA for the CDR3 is TGCAGTGCTCCAACGACAGAAAGGGCAGATACGCAGTATTTT. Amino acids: CSAPTTERADTQYF.

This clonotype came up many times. CDR3 DNA sequence: TGCAGTGCAACCGGGACTAGCGGGAGCTCCTACGAGCAGTACTTC. Its translation: CSATGTSGSSYEQYF. The rearrangement links TRBV20-1 to TRBJ2-7, with 14 positions matching TRBD2. Trimming removed 6 bases from V and 0 bases from J; junction bases left unmatched: 4. The CDR3 extends over 15 amino acids. Germline V gene sequence: CDR1 DFQATT, CDR2 SNEGSKA (reference sequence).

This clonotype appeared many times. The CDR3 spells CASSQDPLKRSSYNEQFF. CDR3 in DNA: TGTGCCAGCAGCCAAGATCCCCTAAAGCGGAGCTCCTACAATGAGCAGTTCTTC. The V gene is TRBV4-2, the J gene TRBJ2-1; TRBD2 is a possible D gene (5 bases). The CDR3 runs to 18 residues. Germline loops: CDR1 LGHNA, CDR2 YNFKEQ. V shed 0 bases and J shed 0 bases, with 15 bases lying between them.

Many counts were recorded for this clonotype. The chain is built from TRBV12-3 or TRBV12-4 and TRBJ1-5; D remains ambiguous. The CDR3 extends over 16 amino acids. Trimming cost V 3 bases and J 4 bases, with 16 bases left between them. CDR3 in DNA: TGTGCCAGCAGTTTTTTTGTCCCCCAAGAGAATCAGCCCCAGCATTTT. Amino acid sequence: CASSFFVPQENQPQHF.

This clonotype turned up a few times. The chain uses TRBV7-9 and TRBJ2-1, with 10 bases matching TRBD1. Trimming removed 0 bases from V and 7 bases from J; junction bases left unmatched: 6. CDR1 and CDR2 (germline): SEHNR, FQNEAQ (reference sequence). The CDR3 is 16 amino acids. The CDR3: CASSLARTGGGNEQFF. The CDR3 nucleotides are TGTGCCAGCAGCTTAGCAAGGACAGGGGGAGGGAATGAGCAGTTCTTC.

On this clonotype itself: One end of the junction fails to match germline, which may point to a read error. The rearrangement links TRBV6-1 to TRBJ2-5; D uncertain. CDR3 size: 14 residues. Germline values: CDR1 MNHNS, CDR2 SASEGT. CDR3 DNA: TGTGCCAGCAGCCGTGACTTGTACCAAGAGGCCCAGTACTTC. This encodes CASSRDLYQEAQYF.

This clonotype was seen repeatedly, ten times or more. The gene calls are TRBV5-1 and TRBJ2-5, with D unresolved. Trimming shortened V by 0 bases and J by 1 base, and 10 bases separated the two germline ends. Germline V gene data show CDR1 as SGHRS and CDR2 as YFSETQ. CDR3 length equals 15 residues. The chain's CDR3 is CASSLAGSLQETQYF. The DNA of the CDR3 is TGCGCCAGCAGCTTGGCTGGGTCCCTCCAAGAGACCCAGTACTTC.

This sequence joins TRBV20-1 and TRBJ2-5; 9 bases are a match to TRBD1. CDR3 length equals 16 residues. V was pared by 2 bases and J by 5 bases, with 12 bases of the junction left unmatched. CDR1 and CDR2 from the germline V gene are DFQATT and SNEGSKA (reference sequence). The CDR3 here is CSARHRWTGEKETQYF. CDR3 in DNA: TGCAGTGCTAGACACCGGTGGACAGGGGAAAAGGAGACCCAGTACTTC.

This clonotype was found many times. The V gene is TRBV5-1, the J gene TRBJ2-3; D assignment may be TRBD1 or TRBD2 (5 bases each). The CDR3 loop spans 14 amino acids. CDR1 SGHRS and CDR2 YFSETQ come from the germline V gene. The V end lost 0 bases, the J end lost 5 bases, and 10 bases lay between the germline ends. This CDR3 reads CASSLGRDLDTQYF. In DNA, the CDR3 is TGCGCCAGCAGCTTGGGACGGGACCTAGATACGCAGTATTTT.

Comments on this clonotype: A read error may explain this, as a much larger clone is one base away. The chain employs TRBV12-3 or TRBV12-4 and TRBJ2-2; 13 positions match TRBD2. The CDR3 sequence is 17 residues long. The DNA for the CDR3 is TGTACCAGCAGTCCCCGGACTAGCGGGAGTGTGACCGGGGAGCTGTTTTTT. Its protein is CTSSPRTSGSVTGELFF.

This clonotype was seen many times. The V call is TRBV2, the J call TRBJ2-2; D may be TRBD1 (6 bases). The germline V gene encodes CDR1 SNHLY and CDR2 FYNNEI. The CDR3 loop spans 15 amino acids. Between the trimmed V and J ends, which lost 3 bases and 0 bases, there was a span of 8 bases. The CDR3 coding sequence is TGTGCCAGCAGTGAGCAGGGGACGAACACCGGGGAGCTGTTTTTT. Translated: CASSEQGTNTGELFF.

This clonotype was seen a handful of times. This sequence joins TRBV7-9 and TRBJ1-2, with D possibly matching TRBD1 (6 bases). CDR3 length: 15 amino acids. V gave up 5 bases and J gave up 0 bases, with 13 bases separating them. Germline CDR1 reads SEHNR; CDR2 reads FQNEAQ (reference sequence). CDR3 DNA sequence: TGTGCCAGCAGCCTGGCGACAGGTCCTAACTATGGCTACACCTTC. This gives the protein CASSLATGPNYGYTF.

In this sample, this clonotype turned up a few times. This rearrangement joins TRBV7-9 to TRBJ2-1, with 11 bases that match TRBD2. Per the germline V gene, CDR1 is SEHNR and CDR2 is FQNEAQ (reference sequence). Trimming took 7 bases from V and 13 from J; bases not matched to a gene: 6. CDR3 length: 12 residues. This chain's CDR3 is CASTLAGGAQFF. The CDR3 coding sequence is TGTGCCAGCACGTTAGCGGGAGGGGCACAGTTCTTC.

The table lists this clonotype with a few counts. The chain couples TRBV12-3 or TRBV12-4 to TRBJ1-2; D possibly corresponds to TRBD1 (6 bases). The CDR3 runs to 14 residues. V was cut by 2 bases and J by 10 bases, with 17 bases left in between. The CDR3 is CASSLSRGSVDYTF. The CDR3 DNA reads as TGTGCCAGCAGTTTATCCAGGGGCAGCGTCGACTACACCTTC.

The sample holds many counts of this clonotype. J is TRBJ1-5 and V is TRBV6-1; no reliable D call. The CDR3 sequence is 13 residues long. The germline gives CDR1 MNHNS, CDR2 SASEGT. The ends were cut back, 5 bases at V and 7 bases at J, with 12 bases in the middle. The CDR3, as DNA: TGTGCCAGCAGTCGGACGTTCTGGCAGCCCCAGCATTTT. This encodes CASSRTFWQPQHF.

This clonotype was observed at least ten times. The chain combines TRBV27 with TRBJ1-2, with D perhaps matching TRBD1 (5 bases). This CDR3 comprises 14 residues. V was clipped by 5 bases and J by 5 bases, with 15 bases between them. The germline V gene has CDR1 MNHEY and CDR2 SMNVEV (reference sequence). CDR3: CASSPGLRGYGYTF. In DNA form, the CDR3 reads TGTGCCAGCAGTCCGGGACTTCGGGGGTATGGCTACACCTTC.

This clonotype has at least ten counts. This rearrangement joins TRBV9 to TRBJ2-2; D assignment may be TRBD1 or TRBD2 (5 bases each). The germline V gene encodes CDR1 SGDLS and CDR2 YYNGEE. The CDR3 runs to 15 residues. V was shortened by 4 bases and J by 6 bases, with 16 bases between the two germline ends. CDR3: CASSQRGANAGELFF. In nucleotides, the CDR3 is TGTGCCAGCAGCCAAAGGGGAGCAAACGCCGGGGAGCTGTTTTTT.

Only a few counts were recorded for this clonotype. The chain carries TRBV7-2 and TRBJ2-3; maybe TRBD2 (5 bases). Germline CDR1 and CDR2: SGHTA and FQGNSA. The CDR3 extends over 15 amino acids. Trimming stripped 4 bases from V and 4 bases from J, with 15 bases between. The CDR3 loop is CASSSGVSLADTQYF. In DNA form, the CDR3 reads TGTGCCAGCAGCTCCGGGGTTAGTCTGGCAGATACGCAGTATTTT.

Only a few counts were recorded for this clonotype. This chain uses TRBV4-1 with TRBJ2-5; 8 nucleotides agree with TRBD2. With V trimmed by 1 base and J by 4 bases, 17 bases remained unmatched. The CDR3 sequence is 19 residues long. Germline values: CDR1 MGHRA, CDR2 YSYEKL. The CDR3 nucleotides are TGCGCCAGCAGCCAAGGTGCTCCAACGCTAGCGGGTATTCGAGAGACCCAGTACTTC. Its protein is CASSQGAPTLAGIRETQYF.

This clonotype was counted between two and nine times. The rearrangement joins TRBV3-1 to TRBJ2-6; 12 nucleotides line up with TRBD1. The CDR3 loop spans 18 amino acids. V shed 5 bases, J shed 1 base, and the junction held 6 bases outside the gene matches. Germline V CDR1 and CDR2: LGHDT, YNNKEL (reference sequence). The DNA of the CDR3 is TGTGCCAGCAGCATGGGACAGGGGGCTCCTTCTGGGGCCAACGTCCTGACTTTC. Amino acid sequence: CASSMGQGAPSGANVLTF.

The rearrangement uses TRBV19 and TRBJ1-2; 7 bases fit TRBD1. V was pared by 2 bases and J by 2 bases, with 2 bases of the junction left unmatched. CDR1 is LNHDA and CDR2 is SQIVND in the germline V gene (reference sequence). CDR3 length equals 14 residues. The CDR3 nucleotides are TGTGCCAGTAGTATAACACAGGGGAACTATGGCTACACCTTC. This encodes CASSITQGNYGYTF.

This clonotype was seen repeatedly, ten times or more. The CDR3 sequence: CASSLRGGTGNQPQHF. The CDR3 DNA reads as TGTGCCAGCAGCTTAAGAGGGGGGACAGGGAACCAGCCCCAGCATTTT. J is TRBJ1-5 and V is TRBV7-6, with TRBD1 matching 9 bases. With 2 bases clipped from V and 7 bases from J, the junction kept 9 bases outside the gene matches. The CDR3 is 16 amino acids. Germline V gene data show CDR1 as SGHVS and CDR2 as FNYEAQ.

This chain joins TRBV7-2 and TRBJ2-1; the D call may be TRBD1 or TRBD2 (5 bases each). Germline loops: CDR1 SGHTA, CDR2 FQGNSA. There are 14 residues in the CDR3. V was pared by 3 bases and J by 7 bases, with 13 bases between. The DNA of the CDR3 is TGTGCCAGCAGCTTTGACGGGGCGAGGAATGAGCAGTTCTTC. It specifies CASSFDGARNEQFF.

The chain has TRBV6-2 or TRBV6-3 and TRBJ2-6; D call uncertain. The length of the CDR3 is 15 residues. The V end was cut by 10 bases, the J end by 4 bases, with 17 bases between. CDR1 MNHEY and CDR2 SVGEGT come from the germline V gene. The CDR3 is CATLSYGSGANVLTF. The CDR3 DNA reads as TGTGCCACGCTCTCCTATGGTTCGGGGGCCAACGTCCTGACTTTC.

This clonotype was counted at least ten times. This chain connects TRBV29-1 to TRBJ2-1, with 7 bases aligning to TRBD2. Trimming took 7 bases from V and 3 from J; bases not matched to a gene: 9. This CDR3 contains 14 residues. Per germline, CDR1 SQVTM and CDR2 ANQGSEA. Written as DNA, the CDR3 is TGCAGCGCGAACCGGGACTACATCTACAATGAGCAGTTCTTC. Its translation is CSANRDYIYNEQFF.

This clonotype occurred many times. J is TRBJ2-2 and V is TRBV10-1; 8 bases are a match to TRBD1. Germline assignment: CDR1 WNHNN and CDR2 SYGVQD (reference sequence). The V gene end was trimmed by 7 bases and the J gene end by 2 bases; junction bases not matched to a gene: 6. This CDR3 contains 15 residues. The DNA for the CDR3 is TGCGCCAGCACCGCAGGGGGCGAAAACACCGGGGAGCTGTTTTTT. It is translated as CASTAGGENTGELFF.

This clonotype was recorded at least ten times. The DNA for the CDR3 is TGTGCCAGCAGTGAAGAACCCGGACTAGGGGAGCAGTACTTC. Translated: CASSEEPGLGEQYF. The chain uses TRBV6-1 and TRBJ2-7; 7 nucleotides match TRBD2. Trimming removed 1 base from V and 7 bases from J; junction bases left unmatched: 7. CDR1 MNHNS and CDR2 SASEGT come from the germline V gene. The CDR3 is 14 amino acids.

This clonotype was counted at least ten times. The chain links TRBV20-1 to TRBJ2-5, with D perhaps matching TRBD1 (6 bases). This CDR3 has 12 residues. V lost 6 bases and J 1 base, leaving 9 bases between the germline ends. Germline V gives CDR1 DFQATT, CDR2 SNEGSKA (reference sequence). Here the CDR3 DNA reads TGCAGTGCACAGGGATCCCAAGAGACCCAGTACTTC. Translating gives CSAQGSQETQYF.